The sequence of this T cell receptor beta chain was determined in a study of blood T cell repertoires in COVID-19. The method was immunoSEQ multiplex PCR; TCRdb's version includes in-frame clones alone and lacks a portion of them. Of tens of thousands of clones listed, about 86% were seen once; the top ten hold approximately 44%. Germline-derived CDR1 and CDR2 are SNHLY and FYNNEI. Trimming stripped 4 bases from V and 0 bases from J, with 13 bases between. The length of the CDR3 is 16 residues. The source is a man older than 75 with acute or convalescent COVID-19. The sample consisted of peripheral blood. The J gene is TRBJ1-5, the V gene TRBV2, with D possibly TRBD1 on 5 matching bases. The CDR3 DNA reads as TGTGCCAGCAGTGTTTTATCAGGGAATAGCAATCAGCCCCAGCATTTT. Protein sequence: CASSVLSGNSNQPQHF.